The rows below give T cell receptor beta chains drawn from one sample of a study of blood T cell repertoires in COVID-19. Libraries were prepared by immunoSEQ multiplex PCR; TCRdb keeps only in-frame clonotypes and omits some of them. The table shows over 150,000 clones, with roughly nine tenths occurring only once. Sample: peripheral blood. The receptors stem from a man aged 18 to 30 who had recovered from COVID-19. Both conserved end residues are part of each CDR3. A D gene is named only where the DNA matches it firmly.

>TRBJ2-2|-|TRBV19
CASSIQGGVTGELFF
TGTGCCAGTAGTATCCAGGGGGGAGTTACCGGGGAGCTGTTTTTT
>TRBJ1-5|-|TRBV19
CASRPIPDSPYQPQHF
TGTGCCAGTAGGCCTATACCTGACAGTCCCTATCAGCCCCAGCATTTT
>TRBJ1-6|-|TRBV7-2
CASSLQGGSNSPLHF
TGTGCCAGCAGCTTACAGGGAGGAAGTAATTCACCCCTCCACTTT
>TRBJ2-5|-|TRBV19
CASSPFPDLEIKETQYF
TGTGCCAGTAGTCCCTTCCCGGACTTAGAAATAAAAGAGACCCAGTACTTC
>TRBJ1-1|-|TRBV12-5
CASVLVRDTEAFF
TGTGCTAGTGTGCTGGTGAGGGACACTGAAGCTTTCTTT
>TRBJ1-1|-|TRBV7-9
CASSFQRVGPEAFF
TGTGCCAGCAGCTTTCAGAGGGTGGGCCCTGAAGCTTTCTTT
>TRBJ2-2|TRBD1|TRBV5-4
CASSKGTGKAGGELFF
TGTGCCAGCAGCAAGGGGACAGGGAAGGCTGGCGGGGAGCTGTTTTTT
>TRBJ2-5|-|TRBV4-3
CASSLLPGETQYF
TGCGCCAGCAGCCTGCTACCGGGAGAGACCCAGTACTTC
>TRBJ1-1|TRBD1|TRBV7-8
CASSVRDRGSNTEAFF
TGTGCCAGCAGTGTCCGGGACAGGGGGTCGAACACTGAAGCTTTCTTT
>TRBJ2-1|TRBD2|TRBV7-3
CASSLSGRAGNEQFF
TGTGCCAGCAGCCTCAGCGGGAGGGCCGGCAATGAGCAGTTCTTC
>TRBJ1-5|-|TRBV19
CASSSGVGLSQPQHF
TGTGCCAGTAGTTCGGGAGTAGGGTTAAGTCAGCCCCAGCATTTT
>TRBJ2-7|TRBD1|TRBV7-2
CASSLRGGGSYEQYF
TGTGCCAGCAGCTTACGAGGGGGCGGGTCCTACGAGCAGTACTTC
>TRBJ1-6|-|TRBV6-4
CASSEELGLNSPLHF
TGTGCCAGCAGTGAGGAGCTTGGACTTAATTCACCCCTCCACTTT
>TRBJ2-3|-|TRBV4-1
CASSRQQGRSTDTQYF
TGCGCCAGCAGCCGACAACAGGGTCGGAGCACAGATACGCAGTATTTT
>TRBJ1-2|-|TRBV27
CASSLSGYPNYGYTF
TGTGCCAGCAGTTTATCCGGGTATCCTAACTATGGCTACACCTTC
>TRBJ1-5|-|TRBV29-1
CSVGARRTEINNQPQHF
TGCAGCGTTGGGGCCCGGCGGACAGAGATTAACAATCAGCCCCAGCATTTT
>TRBJ2-7|TRBD1|TRBV5-1
CASSLGTVPEQYF
TGCGCCAGCAGCCTCGGGACAGTCCCCGAGCAGTACTTC